Each of the 15 T cell receptor beta chains below was sequenced from the same sample in a study of T cell responses to AZD1222 COVID-19 vaccine. Profiled with immunoSEQ multiplex PCR; TCRdb holds only in-frame clones, not every one. The sample lists 65,000 to 90,000 clones; about 91% were seen once. This sample comprised peripheral blood, obtained on day 0 of AZD1222 vaccination. Receptors were obtained from an adult in good health.

This clone was counted between two and nine times. J is TRBJ2-7 and V is TRBV4-2; 8 bases match TRBD1. The CDR3 has 15 amino acids. The V gene end was trimmed by 8 bases and the J gene end by 2 bases; junction bases not matched to a gene: 11. CDR1 is LGHNA and CDR2 is YNFKEQ in the germline V gene. CDR3 bases: TGTGCCAGCCAGCCTCAGCGGACAGGGACCTACGAGCAGTACTTC. This sequence encodes CASQPQRTGTYEQYF.

The V gene is TRBV2, the J gene TRBJ2-3, with TRBD2 identical over 14 bases. The V gene's germline CDR1 is SNHLY and CDR2 FYNNEI. V was clipped by 7 bases and J by 5 bases; unmatched bases: 5. The CDR3 is made up of 15 amino acids. CDR3 protein: CASNLGLAGGDTQYF. CDR3 sequence (DNA): TGTGCCAGCAACCTCGGACTAGCGGGAGGAGATACGCAGTATTTT. Looking up the rest from reference TRBV2 and TRBJ2-3 gives the full variable domain: EPEVTQTPSHQVTQMGQEVILRCVPISNHLYFYWYRQILGQKVEFLVSFYNNEISEKSEIFDDQFSVERPDGSNFTLKIRSTKLEDSAMYFCASNLGLAGGDTQYFGPGTRLTVL.

The chain links TRBV27 to TRBJ2-1, with TRBD2 identical over 10 bases. J lost 12 bases, V lost 6 bases, and 14 bases had no gene match. Germline assignment: CDR1 MNHEY and CDR2 SMNVEV (reference sequence). This CDR3 has 15 amino acids. The CDR3 nucleotides are TGTGCCAGCAGCCCTAGCGGGAGTTTATCAGGTGGGCAGTTCTTC. Protein product: CASSPSGSLSGGQFF.

J is TRBJ2-7 and V is TRBV27; D unresolved. Germline lookup yields CDR1 MNHEY and CDR2 SMNVEV (reference sequence). Trimming left V 3 bases short and J 2 bases short, with 8 bases between. CDR3 length: 13 amino acids. CDR3 residues: CASSFGSTYEQYF. DNA of the CDR3: TGTGCCAGCAGTTTCGGCAGCACCTACGAGCAGTACTTC.

This clone appeared many times. The chain combines TRBV4-2 with TRBJ2-7; TRBD2 might be the D (6 bases). This CDR3 region has 15 residues. CDR1 and CDR2 from the germline V gene are LGHNA and YNFKEQ. V lost 0 bases and J lost 4, with 13 bases in between. CDR3 nucleotide sequence: TGTGCCAGCAGCCAAGATCGGGACGGAGGGTACGAGCAGTACTTC. Translation gives CASSQDRDGGYEQYF.

This chain uses TRBV3-1 (or the pseudogene TRBV3-2) with TRBJ2-7; D not resolved. Germline assignment: CDR1 LGHDT and CDR2 YNNKEL (reference sequence). Between the trimmed V and J ends, which lost 1 base and 3 bases, there was a span of 10 bases. CDR3 length equals 14 residues. The CDR3 protein is CASSQVVSFYEQYF. The CDR3 DNA follows: TGTGCCAGCAGCCAAGTTGTTAGTTTCTACGAGCAGTACTTC.

The rearrangement uses TRBV7-8 and TRBJ2-4; TRBD2 aligns across 16 bases. The V segment lost 4 bases and the J segment 5 bases; nucleotides outside the gene matches: 5. CDR3 length equals 17 residues. Germline V gene lookup returns CDR1 SGHVS and CDR2 FQNEAQ. This CDR3 reads CASSSSGLAGGQNIQYF. The DNA for the CDR3 is TGTGCCAGCAGCTCCTCGGGACTAGCGGGGGGGCAAAACATTCAGTACTTC.

This clone appeared a single time. The chain joins TRBV10-3 to TRBJ2-7; 13 positions match TRBD2. V lost 3 bases and J lost 4; bases outside the gene matches: 3. The CDR3 length is 15 residues. Germline V gene data show CDR1 as ENHRY and CDR2 as SYGVKD. In DNA form, the CDR3 reads TGTGCCATCAGTGACTCGACTAGCGGGAGGTACGAGCAGTACTTC. This codes for CAISDSTSGRYEQYF.

The rearrangement joins TRBV20-1 to TRBJ1-1; no clear D gene. Germline CDR1 DFQATT, CDR2 SNEGSKA (reference sequence). This CDR3 region has 11 residues. V dropped 5 bases and J dropped 4 bases, with 8 bases sitting between them. The CDR3 region has the DNA TGCAGTGCTTACTGGTTCACTGAAGCTTTCTTT. Translating it yields CSAYWFTEAFF.

The gene calls are TRBV18 and TRBJ1-5; D may be TRBD1 (5 bases). The CDR3 length is 15 residues. V lost 1 base and J lost 4, with 11 bases in between. Per germline, CDR1 KGHSH and CDR2 LQKENI. The CDR3 DNA reads as TGTGCCAGCTCACCACAAACAGGACCAAATCAGCCCCAGCATTTT. It specifies CASSPQTGPNQPQHF. The whole variable domain, filled in from reference TRBV18 and TRBJ1-5, reads NAGVMQNPRHLVRRRGQEARLRCSPMKGHSHVYWYRQLPEEGLKFMVYLQKENIIDESGMPKERFSAEFPKEGPSILRIQQVVRGDSAAYFCASSPQTGPNQPQHFGDGTRLSIL.

V usage is TRBV19 and J usage is TRBJ1-5, with TRBD1 as a possible D gene (5 bases). Per germline, CDR1 LNHDA and CDR2 SQIVND (reference sequence). This CDR3 has 14 amino acids. The V gene lost 4 bases and the J gene lost 4 bases, with 11 bases spanning the gap. CDR3 amino acids: CASSRTRGNQPQHF. The CDR3 bases are TGTGCCAGTAGTAGGACAAGGGGTAATCAGCCCCAGCATTTT.

This clone has only one observation. The chain employs TRBV7-8 and TRBJ2-1; 8 bases fit TRBD2. From germline, CDR1 is SGHVS and CDR2 FQNEAQ. The CDR3 has 17 residues. The junction had 8 bases not matched to a gene; V was cut back by 2 bases and J by 2 bases. The CDR3 reads CASSLSGSSGPYNEQFF. The CDR3 nucleotides read TGTGCCAGCAGCTTATCGGGGTCTAGCGGGCCCTACAATGAGCAGTTCTTC.

This clone appeared a few times. V usage is TRBV9 and J usage is TRBJ1-6, with D possibly matching TRBD1 (6 bases). Germline CDR1 is SGDLS and CDR2 is YYNGEE. Between the trimmed V and J ends, which lost 3 bases and 8 bases, there was a span of 18 bases. This CDR3 spans 16 amino acids. CDR3 amino acids: CASSARSGGGDSPLHF. The CDR3 DNA reads TGTGCCAGCAGCGCCCGCAGCGGGGGCGGCGATTCACCCCTCCACTTT.

The chain recombines TRBV18 with TRBJ2-1, with 13 bases matching TRBD2. The V and J ends lost 2 bases and 7 bases, in that order; junction bases with no gene match: 11. Germline V gene data show CDR1 as KGHSH and CDR2 as LQKENI. The CDR3 has 18 residues. The CDR3 DNA reads TGTGCCAGCTCACCAGGACTAGCGGGAGTAATCTTAGGGAATGAGCAGTTCTTC. This translates into CASSPGLAGVILGNEQFF.

This chain links TRBV28 with TRBJ2-7; D might be TRBD1 (6 bases). This CDR3 has 14 amino acids. V was trimmed by 2 bases and J by 4 bases, leaving 12 bases between them. The germline V gene has CDR1 MDHEN and CDR2 SYDVKM. The chain's CDR3 is CASSLVGGSYEQYF. CDR3 nucleotide sequence: TGTGCCAGCAGTTTAGTAGGGGGTAGTTACGAGCAGTACTTC.